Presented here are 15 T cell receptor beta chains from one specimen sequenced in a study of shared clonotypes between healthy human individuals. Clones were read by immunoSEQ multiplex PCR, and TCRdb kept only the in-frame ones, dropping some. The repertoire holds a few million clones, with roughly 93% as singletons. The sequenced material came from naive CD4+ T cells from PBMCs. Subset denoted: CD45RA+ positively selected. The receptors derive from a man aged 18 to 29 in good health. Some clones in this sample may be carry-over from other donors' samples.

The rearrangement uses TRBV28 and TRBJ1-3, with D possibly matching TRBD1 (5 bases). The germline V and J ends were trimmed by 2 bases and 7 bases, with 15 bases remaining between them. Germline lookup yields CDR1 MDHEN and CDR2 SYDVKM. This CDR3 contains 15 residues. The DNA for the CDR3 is TGTGCCAGCAGTTTAGTGCAGGGAACCGGCAACACCATATATTTT. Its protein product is CASSLVQGTGNTIYF.

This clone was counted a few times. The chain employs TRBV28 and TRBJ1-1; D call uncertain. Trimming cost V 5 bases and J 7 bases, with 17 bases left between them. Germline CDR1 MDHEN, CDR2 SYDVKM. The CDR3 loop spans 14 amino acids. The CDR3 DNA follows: TGTGCCAGCAGTCTCACGGCCCGTCAACGTGAAGCTTTCTTT. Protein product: CASSLTARQREAFF.

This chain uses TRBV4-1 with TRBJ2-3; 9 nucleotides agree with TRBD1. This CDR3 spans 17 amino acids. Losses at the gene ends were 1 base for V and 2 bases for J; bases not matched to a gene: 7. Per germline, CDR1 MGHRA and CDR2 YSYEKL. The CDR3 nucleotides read TGCGCCAGCAGCCAAGTACCGGGACAGGGCTTCACAGATACGCAGTATTTT. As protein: CASSQVPGQGFTDTQYF.

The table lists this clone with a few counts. CDR3 protein: CASGSLNTEAFF. In DNA, the CDR3 is TGTGCCAGTGGATCTTTGAACACTGAAGCTTTCTTT. V is TRBV28 and J is TRBJ1-1; D ambiguous. V was cut by 9 bases and J by 0 bases, with 8 bases left in between. The CDR3 is 12 amino acids. Germline V CDR1 and CDR2: MDHEN, SYDVKM.

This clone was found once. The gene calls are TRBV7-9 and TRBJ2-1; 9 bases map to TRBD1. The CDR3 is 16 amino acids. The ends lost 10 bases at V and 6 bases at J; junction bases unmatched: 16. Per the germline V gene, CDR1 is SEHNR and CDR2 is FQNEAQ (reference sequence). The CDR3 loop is CAIEEPGTGLGNEQFF. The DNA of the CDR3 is TGTGCCATCGAAGAACCAGGGACAGGGCTGGGCAATGAGCAGTTCTTC.

CDR3: CSVISDHPYEQYF. The CDR3 DNA reads TGCAGCGTTATAAGCGACCATCCCTACGAGCAGTACTTC. The chain has TRBV29-1 and TRBJ2-7, with D unresolved. Trimming cost V 5 bases and J 2 bases, with 13 bases left between them. This CDR3 region has 13 residues. The germline V gene encodes CDR1 SQVTM and CDR2 ANQGSEA.

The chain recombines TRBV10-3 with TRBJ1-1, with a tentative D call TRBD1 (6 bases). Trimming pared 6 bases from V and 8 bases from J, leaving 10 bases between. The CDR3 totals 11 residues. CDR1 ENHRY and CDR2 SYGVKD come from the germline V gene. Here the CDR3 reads CAIRGTGEAFF. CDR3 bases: TGTGCCATCAGGGGTACAGGGGAAGCTTTCTTT.

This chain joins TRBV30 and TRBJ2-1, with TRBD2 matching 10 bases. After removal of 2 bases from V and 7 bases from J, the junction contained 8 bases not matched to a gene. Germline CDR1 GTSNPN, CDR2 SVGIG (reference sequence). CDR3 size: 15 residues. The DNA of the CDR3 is TGTGCCTGGAGTTCGCGGGGGACTAGCGTGAATGAGCAGTTCTTC. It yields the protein CAWSSRGTSVNEQFF.

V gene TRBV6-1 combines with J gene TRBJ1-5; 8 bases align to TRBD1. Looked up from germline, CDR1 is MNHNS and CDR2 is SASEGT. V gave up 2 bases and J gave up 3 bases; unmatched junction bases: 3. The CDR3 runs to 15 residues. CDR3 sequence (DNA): TGTGCCAGCAGTGAATGGGGACAGGACAATCAGCCCCAGCATTTT. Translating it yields CASSEWGQDNQPQHF.

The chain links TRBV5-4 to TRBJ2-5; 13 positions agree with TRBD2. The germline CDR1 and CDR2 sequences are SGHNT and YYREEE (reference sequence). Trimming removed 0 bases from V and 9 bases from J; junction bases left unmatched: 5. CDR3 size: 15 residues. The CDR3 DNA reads TGTGCCAGCAGCTTGGGGGGGACTAGCGGGAATGCCCAGTACTTC. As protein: CASSLGGTSGNAQYF.

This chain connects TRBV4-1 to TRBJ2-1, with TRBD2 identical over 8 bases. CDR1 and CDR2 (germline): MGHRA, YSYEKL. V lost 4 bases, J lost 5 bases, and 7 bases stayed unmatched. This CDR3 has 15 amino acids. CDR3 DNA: TGCGCCAGCAGCCTTAGCGGGGTTACACACAATGAGCAGTTCTTC. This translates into CASSLSGVTHNEQFF.

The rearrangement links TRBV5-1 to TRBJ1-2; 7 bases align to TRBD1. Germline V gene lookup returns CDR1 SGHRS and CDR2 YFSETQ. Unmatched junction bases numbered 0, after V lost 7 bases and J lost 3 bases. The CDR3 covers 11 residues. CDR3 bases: TGCGCCAGCGGACAGGACTATGGCTACACCTTC. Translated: CASGQDYGYTF. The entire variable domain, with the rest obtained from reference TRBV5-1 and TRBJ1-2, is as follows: KAGVTQTPRYLIKTRGQQVTLSCSPISGHRSVSWYQQTPGQGLQFLFEYFSETQRNKGNFPGRFSGRQFSNSRSEMNVSTLELGDSALYLCASGQDYGYTFGSGTRLTVV.

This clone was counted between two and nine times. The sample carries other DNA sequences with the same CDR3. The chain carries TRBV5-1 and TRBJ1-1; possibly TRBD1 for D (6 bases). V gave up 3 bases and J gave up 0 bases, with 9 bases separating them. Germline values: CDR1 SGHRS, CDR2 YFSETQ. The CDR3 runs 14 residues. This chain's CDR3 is CASSSDSLNTEAFF. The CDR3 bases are TGCGCCAGCAGCTCGGACAGCCTGAACACTGAAGCTTTCTTT. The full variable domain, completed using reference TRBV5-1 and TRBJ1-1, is KAGVTQTPRYLIKTRGQQVTLSCSPISGHRSVSWYQQTPGQGLQFLFEYFSETQRNKGNFPGRFSGRQFSNSRSEMNVSTLELGDSALYLCASSSDSLNTEAFFGQGTRLTVV.

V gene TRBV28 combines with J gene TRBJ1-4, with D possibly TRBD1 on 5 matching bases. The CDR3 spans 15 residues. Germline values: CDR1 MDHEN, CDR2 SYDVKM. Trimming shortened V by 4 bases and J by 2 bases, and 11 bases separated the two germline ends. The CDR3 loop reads CASSSGAGTNEKLFF. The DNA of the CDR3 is TGTGCCAGCAGTTCCGGGGCCGGCACTAATGAAAAACTGTTTTTT.

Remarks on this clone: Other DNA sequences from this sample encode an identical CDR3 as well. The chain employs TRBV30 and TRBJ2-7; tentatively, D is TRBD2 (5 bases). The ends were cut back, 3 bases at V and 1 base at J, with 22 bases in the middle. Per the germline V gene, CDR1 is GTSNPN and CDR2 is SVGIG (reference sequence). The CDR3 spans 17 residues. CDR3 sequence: CAWRESYRTSPSYEQYF. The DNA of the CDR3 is TGTGCCTGGAGAGAATCTTACCGGACTTCCCCTTCCTACGAGCAGTACTTC.